Sequencing of this TCR beta chain was carried out in a study of T cells in Graves' hyperthyroidism and ophthalmopathy. Study-level results: Ophthalmopathy, which appeared later, was predicted by the model a median 6.5 months before onset.

Points on this clonotype: The antigen is undetermined.

RNA transcripts gave rise to amplified TCR beta CDR3 regions. In the first-round RT-PCR of the TCR CDR3, the HTBI primer set was used. TCRdb reprocessed the multiplex PCR reads with MiXCR, giving one entry per CDR3 protein. This table holds around 720,000 distinct CDR3 sequences, 35% found once. The sequencing input was blood. The clonotype originates from a woman aged 40 to 50 with Graves' hyperthyroidism.

The CDR3 coding sequence is TGTGCCAGCACTACGGAGGGAGGGCCAGAGACCCAGTACTTC. It is translated as CASTTEGGPETQYF. V and J are TRBV6-5 and TRBJ2-5; 7 bases agree with TRBD2. Germline V CDR1 and CDR2: MNHEY, SVGAGI. There are 14 residues in the CDR3. Unmatched junction bases numbered 9, after V lost 7 bases and J lost 4 bases.